Below, one TCR beta chain is given with its context. Its antigen is still unknown. This sample was included in a study of chemoradiotherapy in HPV16-positive cancers. Study as a whole: Candidate HPV-specific clones and shared TCR motifs came from two HPV16-positive patients. General study points: In HPV16-positive patients, HPV-responsive T-cell expansion tracked better recurrence-free survival. During treatment, candidate HPV-specific clones and E7-related motifs expanded in tumor.

Libraries were prepared by immunoSEQ multiplex PCR; TCRdb keeps only in-frame clonotypes and omits some of them. Among 30,000 to 40,000 clones listed, about 90% were seen once. The CDR3 consists of 13 residues. CDR1 is MNHEY, CDR2 SVGAGI, per germline. V shed 5 bases and J shed 9 bases, with 15 bases lying between them. This clonotype was sampled from a human donor with HPV-associated anogenital cancer. The material was blood, obtained from a patient who underwent chemoradiotherapy. The chain recombines TRBV6-5 with TRBJ2-3; maybe TRBD1 (6 bases). As DNA, the CDR3 is TGTGCCAGCAGTCAAACGGGGACAACCACGCAGTATTTT. Residues: CASSQTGTTTQYF.